This T cell receptor beta chain was recovered during a study of a mutant IDH1 vaccine in newly diagnosed glioma (dated by TCRdb to 2020 to 2022). Background for the entire study: Vaccination began 4-6 weeks after radiotherapy alone, or alongside temozolomide cycles in the chemotherapy-containing groups. Peripheral blood samples were drawn at six visits, namely V03 (baseline), V05, V07, V10, V12 and V13. Longitudinal TCRB deep sequencing was done for 25 to 30 treated patients, wherever samples were available for exploratory analyses. The week-35 safety follow-up took place at visit V12, and the week-47 end of study took place at visit V13. Before enrollment, patients had received standard therapy of radiotherapy alone, temozolomide alone, or radiochemotherapy with temozolomide; most received the combination. Of the 25 to 35 patients who were treated, around 62% were male and approximately 38% were female, and the mean age was around 43 years.

The paper as a whole reports these results and caveats: It was noted by the authors that analyses of patient blood samples could not be reproduced owing to sample limitations. PBMC samples for TCRB deep sequencing were selected based on availability. Across multiple MHC alleles, vaccine-induced immune responses were seen in 90% to 95% of patients. Changes in the top peripheral T cell clonotypes picked up by TCRB sequencing did not appear to be linked to pseudoprogression.

To note about this clone: The antigen it binds to is not known. No base quality information exists; no much larger clone differs at one position.

The method was the immunoSEQ multiplex PCR assay. Rearranged TCR beta chain sequences were amplified using the hsTCRB Kit according to the manufacturer's protocol. An Illumina MiSeq was used to sequence the TCRB libraries. The published analysis was carried out like this. The proprietary platform of the kit vendor was used for demultiplexing, trimming and gene mapping. Held by TCRdb, this immuneACCESS table contains in-frame sequences only and omits some clones. Under half of the omission traces to an unresolved V gene where checked; the cause of the rest is unknown. The V and J calls and clone size are taken from that table; D and trimming were inferred from the DNA. The sample records about 23,000 clones, more than 70% of which are singletons. The biggest ten clones account for 2.8% of the sample. This specimen's time point label, interpreted: week 47, end of study. Each vaccine dose was 300 ug of a 20-mer mutant IDH1 peptide in Montanide, given subcutaneously with topical imiquimod. Eight vaccinations were administered to patients in weeks 1, 3, 5, 7, 11, 15, 19 and 23, corresponding to visits V03 through V10. The donors had newly diagnosed IDH1-mutant astrocytomas of WHO grade 3 or 4 that showed loss of nuclear ATRX. The samples were drawn from NOA16, a multicentre, single-arm, open-label phase I trial in Germany that tested a mutant IDH1 peptide vaccine in humans for the first time. Genomic DNA for TCRB sequencing was extracted from EDTA blood using the DNeasy Blood and Tissue Kit.

The germline V gene supplies CDR1 SNHLY and CDR2 FYNNEI. Taken from cysteine to phenylalanine, the CDR3 has 14 residues. Here the CDR3 DNA is all that survives: 42 bases in frame from base 1. Trimming takes 4 bases from V and 5 bases from J, and the germline ends sit 14 bases apart. The V and J segments used are TRBV2 and TRBJ2-5, with the D gene too uncertain to name. The sequence was collected from a middle-aged man with glioma. The sample consisted of PBMCs, taken from a glioma patient whose treatment included an IDH1 peptide vaccine. The DNA sequence is TGTGCCAGCAGTGTAGGCGCCGTGGGGGAGACCCAGTACTTC. This translates into CASSVGAVGETQYF.